This TCR beta chain is from a study of cytomegalovirus exposure and HLA in healthy donors. Study-wide results and limits: The majority of TCR sequences were rare, yet some public TCRs appeared in many donors. Researchers reportedly found TCR beta sequences accurately predicted most subjects' HLA-A and HLA-B alleles.

With 60 Vbeta and 13 Jbeta primers, the PCR was carried out. Method: immunoSEQ multiplex PCR; TCRdb's copy keeps in-frame clones and lacks some. The sample gives approximately 90,000 clones, 7.6% of which show up once; 2.3% is in the top ten. Germline CDR1 and CDR2: SGHTS and YDEGEE. The CDR3 runs to 12 residues. V gave up 1 base and J gave up 3 bases, with 5 bases separating them. As for this clone: The target antigen is unknown.

Sequencing was carried out using PBMCs. The V gene is TRBV5-8, the J gene TRBJ2-7; no definite D call. This receptor was taken from a man aged 50 to 60 in good health and CMV-seronegative. The CDR3 protein is CASSLLLYEQYF. In DNA form, the CDR3 reads TGTGCCAGCAGCTTGCTTCTCTACGAGCAGTACTTC.